These 22 T cell receptor beta chains were all obtained from the same sample, sequenced in a study of blood T cell repertoires in COVID-19. Sequenced by immunoSEQ multiplex PCR; TCRdb stores in-frame clones only, minus some. In the table there are approximately 190,000 clones, 70% to 90% of which are singletons. The sample taken for sequencing was peripheral blood. These receptors were obtained from a man in his 60s with active or convalescent COVID-19.

This sequence joins TRBV5-4 and TRBJ2-3, with D unresolved. V was pared by 0 bases and J by 2 bases, with 10 bases between. This CDR3 has 15 amino acids. Per germline, CDR1 SGHNT and CDR2 YYREEE (reference sequence). CDR3 coding DNA: TGTGCCAGCAGCTTGGGGTCGTCTAACACAGATACGCAGTATTTT. Amino acids: CASSLGSSNTDTQYF.

The chain has TRBV3-1 (or the pseudogene TRBV3-2) and TRBJ2-7; D not resolved. The germline gives CDR1 LGHDT, CDR2 YNNKEL (reference sequence). The CDR3 covers 14 residues. V lost 1 base, J lost 4 bases, and 11 bases lay in between. CDR3 loop: CASSQVGRAYEQYF. As DNA, the CDR3 is TGTGCCAGCAGCCAAGTGGGCAGAGCTTACGAGCAGTACTTC.

This chain connects TRBV4-2 to TRBJ1-1; the D is unclear. The CDR3 is made up of 14 amino acids. CDR1 LGHNA and CDR2 YNFKEQ come from the germline V gene. The ends were cut back, 1 base at V and 1 base at J, with 7 bases in the middle. The CDR3, as DNA: TGTGCCAGCAGCCAAGTCGCAGAGAACACTGAAGCTTTCTTT. Amino acid sequence: CASSQVAENTEAFF.

V is TRBV2 and J is TRBJ2-2, with 7 bases identical to TRBD1. Germline V CDR1 and CDR2: SNHLY, FYNNEI. This CDR3 spans 15 amino acids. J lost 3 bases, V lost 1 base, and 2 bases had no gene match. In DNA, the CDR3 is TGTGCCAGCAGTGAAGACAGGGGATACACCGGGGAGCTGTTTTTT. Translation: CASSEDRGYTGELFF.

V gene TRBV6-5 combines with J gene TRBJ2-7; TRBD1 matches at 7 bases. The germline V gene encodes CDR1 MNHEY and CDR2 SVGAGI. V was clipped by 6 bases and J by 5 bases; unmatched bases: 13. This CDR3 spans 15 amino acids. This CDR3 is CASSSGQLHPNEQYF. Written as DNA, the CDR3 is TGTGCCAGCAGCTCGGGACAGCTACACCCTAACGAGCAGTACTTC.

The chain is built from TRBV4-1 and TRBJ2-5; no reliable D call. The germline V and J ends were trimmed by 0 bases and 7 bases, with 12 bases remaining between them. The CDR3 is 14 amino acids. Per germline, CDR1 MGHRA and CDR2 YSYEKL. The CDR3 is CASSQEPVRGTQYF. The DNA of the CDR3 is TGCGCCAGCAGCCAAGAGCCGGTCCGTGGGACCCAGTACTTC.

The chain joins TRBV2 to TRBJ2-4; the match to TRBD1 covers 11 bases. Germline V gene data show CDR1 as SNHLY and CDR2 as FYNNEI. With 8 bases clipped from V and 13 bases from J, the junction kept 10 bases outside the gene matches. The CDR3 consists of 13 residues. CDR3 amino acids: CASVGTGGLQQYF. The DNA of the CDR3 is TGTGCCAGCGTAGGGACAGGGGGGCTTCAGCAGTACTTC.

By its share, this clone is medium-sized (0.01 to 0.1%). This sequence joins TRBV4-2 and TRBJ1-2, with no clear D. Trimming pared 0 bases from V and 4 bases from J, leaving 15 bases between. The CDR3 is 16 amino acids. Germline V gives CDR1 LGHNA, CDR2 YNFKEQ. The CDR3 bases are TGTGCCAGCAGCCAAGATACGGAGTTTCTCGGCTATGGCTACACCTTC. This sequence encodes CASSQDTEFLGYGYTF.

The chain combines TRBV6-5 with TRBJ1-3; D remains ambiguous. The germline V gene encodes CDR1 MNHEY and CDR2 SVGAGI. This CDR3 is built from 15 residues. V lost 10 bases, J lost 0 bases, and 16 bases lay in between. The DNA for the CDR3 is TGTGCCACCAAGGCACCTTCTAGCTCTGGAAACACCATATATTTT. This gives the protein CATKAPSSSGNTIYF.

This CDR3 is CASSQGTWGLSPLHF. DNA of the CDR3: TGCGCCAGCAGCCAAGGAACTTGGGGCTTGTCACCCCTCCACTTT. The chain uses TRBV4-1 and TRBJ1-6; tentative D call: TRBD1 (5 bases). The V and J ends lost 1 base and 10 bases respectively, with 14 bases between them. This CDR3 region has 15 residues. The germline V gene encodes CDR1 MGHRA and CDR2 YSYEKL.

The chain uses TRBV24-1 and TRBJ2-2; possible D gene TRBD2, 6 bases. This CDR3 spans 14 amino acids. CDR1 and CDR2 (germline): KGHDR, SFDVKD. The ends were cut back, 7 bases at V and 8 bases at J, with 16 bases in the middle. Written as DNA, the CDR3 is TGTGCCACCAGGAATCCTCGGGACTCAGGGGAGCTGTTTTTT. Amino acids: CATRNPRDSGELFF.

The CDR3 coding sequence is TGTGCCACCAGCAGTGATATCTCCGGGGGGGCCTGGAAAGACCCCTACGAGCAGTACTTC. Protein: CATSSDISGGAWKDPYEQYF. The rearrangement links TRBV15 to TRBJ2-7, with 8 bases aligning to TRBD2. Germline values: CDR1 LNHNV, CDR2 YYDKDF (reference sequence). With V trimmed by 3 bases and J by 2 bases, 21 bases remained unmatched. This CDR3 is 20 amino acids long.

The chain joins TRBV19 to TRBJ2-2, with TRBD2 as a possible D gene (5 bases). The CDR3 length is 14 residues. The V gene lost 10 bases and the J gene lost 7 bases, with 19 bases spanning the gap. Germline CDR1 reads LNHDA; CDR2 reads SQIVND (reference sequence). The CDR3 region is CATKHTGYGGELFF. The CDR3 bases are TGTGCCACCAAGCATACGGGGTACGGCGGGGAGCTGTTTTTT.

This clone appeared a single time. V and J are TRBV30 and TRBJ2-1; 9 bases fit TRBD1. J was trimmed by 1 base and V by 4 bases; bases with no gene match: 5. The germline CDR1 and CDR2 sequences are GTSNPN and SVGIG (reference sequence). The CDR3 has 15 residues. CDR3 bases: TGTGCCTGGATGCTGGGGACAGGGTCCTACAATGAGCAGTTCTTC. Amino acid sequence: CAWMLGTGSYNEQFF.

This clone was counted only a few times. This chain joins TRBV11-2 and TRBJ1-1, with TRBD1 matching 7 bases. Trimming at V came to 5 bases and at J to 0 bases, leaving 6 bases not matched to a gene. CDR1 SGHAT and CDR2 FQNNGV come from the germline V gene. This CDR3 is 15 amino acids long. The DNA of the CDR3 is TGTGCCAGCAGCCTCCACAGGGGTTTGAACACTGAAGCTTTCTTT. This sequence encodes CASSLHRGLNTEAFF.

The V and J genes are TRBV11-1 and TRBJ2-7, with D unclear. Germline V CDR1 and CDR2: SGHAT, FQDESV (reference sequence). The V gene lost 5 bases and the J gene lost 3 bases, with 8 bases spanning the gap. CDR3 length: 12 residues. In DNA form, the CDR3 reads TGTGCCAGCAGCCTCAGACACTACGAGCAGTACTTC. Its protein product is CASSLRHYEQYF.

This chain joins TRBV19 and TRBJ2-3, with D maybe TRBD1 (8 bases). Germline V lookup: CDR1 LNHDA, CDR2 SQIVND (reference sequence). There are 15 residues in the CDR3. The germline V and J ends were trimmed by 4 bases and 3 bases, with 14 bases remaining between them. The CDR3 DNA reads TGTGCCAGTAGTAGAAACAGGGGGGGGACAGATACGCAGTATTTT. Protein sequence: CASSRNRGGTDTQYF.

J is TRBJ1-1 and V is TRBV14, with D hard to call. CDR3 length: 15 residues. V lost 2 bases and J lost 2, with 12 bases in between. Per the germline V gene, CDR1 is SGHDN and CDR2 is FVKESK. For the CDR3, the DNA is TGTGCCAGCAGCCAATTCGCGACACCTAACACTGAAGCTTTCTTT. This translates into CASSQFATPNTEAFF.

This clone has a handful of counts. The chain couples TRBV6-1 to TRBJ1-5; D is perhaps TRBD1 (5 bases). This CDR3 spans 14 amino acids. V was cut by 3 bases and J by 2 bases, with 8 bases left in between. Germline-derived CDR1 and CDR2 are MNHNS and SASEGT. In nucleotides, the CDR3 is TGTGCCAGCAGTGAGGGGCCGGGCAATCAGCCCCAGCATTTT. It translates to CASSEGPGNQPQHF.

This clone was detected once. J is TRBJ1-5 and V is TRBV19; 9 nucleotides line up with TRBD1. The germline V gene encodes CDR1 LNHDA and CDR2 SQIVND (reference sequence). J gave up 5 bases and V 5 bases, and 4 bases lay outside the gene matches. The CDR3 extends over 14 amino acids. CDR3 region: CASSPTGGHQPQHF. CDR3 DNA sequence: TGTGCCAGTAGTCCAACAGGGGGCCATCAGCCCCAGCATTTT.

The rearrangement uses TRBV10-2 and TRBJ1-2, with 7 positions matching TRBD1. Looked up from germline, CDR1 is WSHSY and CDR2 is SAAADI. This CDR3 is built from 15 residues. The V and J ends lost 3 bases and 4 bases, in that order; junction bases with no gene match: 8. In DNA form, the CDR3 reads TGCGCCAGCAGTGAATTAGGGGGCGTGGGCTATGGCTACACCTTC. Its translation is CASSELGGVGYGYTF.

The table lists this clone with a count of one. The chain couples TRBV6-5 to TRBJ2-3; D unresolved. The length of the CDR3 is 11 residues. With 6 bases removed from V and 5 bases from J, the gap between germline ends came to 6 bases. Germline V gene data show CDR1 as MNHEY and CDR2 as SVGAGI. The CDR3 reads CASSPGDTQYF. CDR3 DNA: TGTGCCAGCAGCCCAGGAGATACGCAGTATTTT.